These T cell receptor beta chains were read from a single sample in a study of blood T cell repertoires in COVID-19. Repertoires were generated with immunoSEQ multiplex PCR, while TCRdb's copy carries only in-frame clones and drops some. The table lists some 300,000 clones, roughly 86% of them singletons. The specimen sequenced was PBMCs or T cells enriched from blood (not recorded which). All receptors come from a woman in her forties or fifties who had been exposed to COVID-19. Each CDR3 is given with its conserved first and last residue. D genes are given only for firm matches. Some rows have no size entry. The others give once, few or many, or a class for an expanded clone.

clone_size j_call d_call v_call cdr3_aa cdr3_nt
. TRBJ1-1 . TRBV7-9 CASSLGGDDTEAFF TGTGCCAGCAGCTTAGGGGGAGACGACACTGAAGCTTTCTTT
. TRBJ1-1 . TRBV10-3 CAISGVGQGKAFF TGTGCCATCAGTGGCGTCGGGCAGGGTAAAGCTTTCTTT
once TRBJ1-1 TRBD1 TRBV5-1 CASSASRQGANTEAFF TGCGCCAGCAGCGCAAGCAGACAGGGGGCGAACACTGAAGCTTTCTTT
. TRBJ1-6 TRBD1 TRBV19 CASTAGTGVASPLHF TGTGCCAGTACCGCCGGGACAGGGGTCGCTTCACCCCTCCACTTT
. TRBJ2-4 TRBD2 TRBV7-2 CASSPRLAGGLIIQYF TGTGCCAGCAGCCCCCGACTAGCGGGGGGGCTGATAATTCAGTACTTC
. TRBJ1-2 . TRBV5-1 CASSSTGSYGYTF TGCGCCAGCAGCTCGACAGGCAGCTATGGCTACACCTTC
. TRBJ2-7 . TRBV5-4 CASSLESGEQYF TGTGCCAGCAGCTTGGAATCGGGTGAGCAGTACTTC
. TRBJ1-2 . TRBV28 CASSFGGMGPNYGYTF TGTGCCAGCAGTTTCGGCGGGATGGGACCCAACTATGGCTACACCTTC
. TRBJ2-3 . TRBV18 CASSPRETVTQYF TGTGCCAGCTCACCACGGGAGACTGTTACGCAGTATTTT
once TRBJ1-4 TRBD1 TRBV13 CASSLGQGDEKLFF TGTGCCAGCAGCCTCGGACAGGGAGATGAAAAACTGTTTTTT
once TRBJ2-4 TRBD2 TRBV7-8 CASSSLAGGPKNIQYF TGTGCCAGCAGCTCATTAGCGGGGGGGCCCAAAAACATTCAGTACTTC
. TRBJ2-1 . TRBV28 CASSKPDSYNEQFF TGTGCCAGCAGTAAACCCGACAGCTACAATGAGCAGTTCTTC
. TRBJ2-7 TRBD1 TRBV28 CASSKTGFSYEQYF TGTGCCAGCAGTAAGACAGGGTTCTCCTACGAGCAGTACTTC
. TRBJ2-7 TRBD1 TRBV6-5 CASRPGQGLEQYF TGTGCCAGCAGGCCGGGACAGGGTTTAGAGCAGTACTTC
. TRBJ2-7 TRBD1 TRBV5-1 CASSLGGTGSSYEQYF TGCGCCAGCAGCTTGGGAGGGACAGGAAGCTCCTACGAGCAGTACTTC
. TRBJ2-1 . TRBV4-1 CASSQGERVYNEQFF TGCGCCAGCAGCCAAGGGGAGCGGGTCTACAATGAGCAGTTCTTC
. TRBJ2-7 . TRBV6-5 CASTQPGQTNEQYF TGTGCCAGCACCCAACCAGGACAGACCAACGAGCAGTACTTC
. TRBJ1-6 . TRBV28 CASSLRGGGGSPLHF TGTGCCAGCAGTTTACGTGGAGGGGGAGGGTCACCCCTCCACTTT
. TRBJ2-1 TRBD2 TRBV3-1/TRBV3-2 CASSQGTSGGASEQFF TGTGCCAGCAGCCAAGGGACTAGCGGGGGGGCCAGTGAGCAGTTCTTC
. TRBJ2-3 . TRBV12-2 CASRSPSHRRSDTQYF TGTGCAAGTCGTTCCCCCTCCCACAGACGATCGGATACGCAGTATTTT
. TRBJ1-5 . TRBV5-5 CASSLEGVRNQPQHF TGTGCCAGCAGCTTGGAAGGGGTTAGAAATCAGCCCCAGCATTTT
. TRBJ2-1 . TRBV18 CASSPPDSSYNEQFF TGTGCCAGCTCACCACCCGACAGCTCCTACAATGAGCAGTTCTTC
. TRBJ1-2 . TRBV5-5 CASSLGPGEGGYTF TGTGCCAGCAGCTTGGGACCAGGGGAGGGAGGCTACACCTTC
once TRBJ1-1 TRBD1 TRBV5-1 CASSPDRGGTEAFF TGCGCCAGCAGCCCGGACAGGGGGGGCACTGAAGCTTTCTTT
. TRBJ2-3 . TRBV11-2 CASSSDRGDTQYF TGTGCCAGCAGCTCCGACCGGGGAGATACGCAGTATTTT
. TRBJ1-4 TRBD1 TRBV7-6 CASSSPGQGQEKLFF TGTGCCAGCAGCTCGCCGGGACAGGGTCAGGAAAAACTGTTTTTT
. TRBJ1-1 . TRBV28 CASIDSLMNTEAFF TGTGCCAGCATAGACAGCCTAATGAACACTGAAGCTTTCTTT
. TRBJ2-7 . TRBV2 CASRNYYSYEQYF TGTGCCAGCAGGAATTATTACAGCTACGAGCAGTACTTC
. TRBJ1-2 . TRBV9 CASSVEAGVDYTF TGTGCCAGCAGCGTAGAGGCAGGGGTAGACTACACCTTC
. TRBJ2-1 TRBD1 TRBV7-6 CASSTRDRGGYNEQFF TGTGCCAGCAGCACCCGGGACAGGGGAGGGTACAATGAGCAGTTCTTC
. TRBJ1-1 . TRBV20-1 CSRTENTEAFF TGCAGTCGGACAGAAAACACTGAAGCTTTCTTT
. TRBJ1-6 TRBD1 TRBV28 CASSQRDRDNSPLHF TGTGCCAGCAGTCAAAGGGACAGGGATAATTCACCCCTCCACTTT
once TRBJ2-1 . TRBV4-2 CASSQTDRTNSYNEQFF TGTGCCAGCAGCCAAACCGACAGGACGAACTCCTACAATGAGCAGTTCTTC
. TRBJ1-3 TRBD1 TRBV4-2 CASSPGTAGNTIYF TGTGCCAGCAGCCCAGGGACAGCTGGAAACACCATATATTTT
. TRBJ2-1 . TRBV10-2 CASSGGQIPIYNEQFF TGCGCCAGCAGTGGAGGACAGATTCCCATATACAATGAGCAGTTCTTC
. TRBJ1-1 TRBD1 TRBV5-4 CASSARQGANTEAFF TGTGCCAGCAGCGCCCGACAGGGGGCGAACACTGAAGCTTTCTTT
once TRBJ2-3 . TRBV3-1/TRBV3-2 CASSQGTYNTDTQYF TGTGCCAGCAGCCAAGGGACTTATAACACAGATACGCAGTATTTT
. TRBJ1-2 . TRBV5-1 CASSLDMGSRGYTF TGCGCCAGCAGCTTGGATATGGGGAGTCGGGGCTACACCTTC
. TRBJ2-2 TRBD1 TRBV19 CASSTTGTGYTGELFF TGTGCCAGTAGTACAACAGGGACAGGATACACCGGGGAGCTGTTTTTT
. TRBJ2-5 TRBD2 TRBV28 CASSSPGGRQETQYF TGTGCCAGCAGTTCCCCGGGGGGGCGCCAAGAGACCCAGTACTTC
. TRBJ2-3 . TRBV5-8 CASTHSTDTQYF TGTGCCAGCACACATAGCACAGATACGCAGTATTTT
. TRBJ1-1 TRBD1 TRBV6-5 CASTPGGMTEAFF TGTGCCAGCACCCCAGGGGGAATGACTGAAGCTTTCTTT
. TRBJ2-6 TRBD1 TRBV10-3 CAISSFTGGGMSGANVLTF TGTGCCATCAGTAGTTTTACAGGGGGCGGGATGTCTGGGGCCAACGTCCTGACTTTC
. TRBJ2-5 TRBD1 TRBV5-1 CASSNRDRDSSETQYF TGCGCCAGCAGCAACAGGGACAGGGATTCTAGCGAGACCCAGTACTTC
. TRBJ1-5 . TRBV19 CASSRGGASNQPQHF TGTGCCAGTAGCAGAGGGGGGGCCAGCAATCAGCCCCAGCATTTT
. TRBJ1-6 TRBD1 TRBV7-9 CASSVTGDEGAYNSPLHF TGTGCCAGCAGCGTAACAGGGGATGAGGGGGCCTATAATTCACCCCTCCACTTT
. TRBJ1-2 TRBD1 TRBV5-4 CASSSTGVLYGYTF TGTGCCAGCAGCTCGACAGGGGTCCTCTATGGCTACACCTTC
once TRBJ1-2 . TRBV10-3 CAIRPTSNYGYTF TGTGCCATCAGACCGACTTCCAACTATGGCTACACCTTC
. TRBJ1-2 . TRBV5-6 CASSLNGLDYGYTF TGTGCCAGCAGCTTGAATGGACTGGACTATGGCTACACCTTC
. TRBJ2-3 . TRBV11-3 CASSLGMGVSTDTQYF TGTGCCAGCAGCTTAGGAATGGGCGTTAGCACAGATACGCAGTATTTT
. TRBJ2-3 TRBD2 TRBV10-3 CAISEGGLAGGRTDTQYF TGTGCCATCAGTGAAGGGGGACTAGCGGGGGGCCGCACAGATACGCAGTATTTT
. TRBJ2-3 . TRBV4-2 CASSQQPGSTDTQYF TGTGCCAGCAGCCAACAACCCGGTAGCACAGATACGCAGTATTTT
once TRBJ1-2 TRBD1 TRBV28 CASSAPFGQGRGYGYTF TGTGCCAGCAGCGCACCCTTCGGACAGGGGAGAGGCTATGGCTACACCTTC
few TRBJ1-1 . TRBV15 CATSRDLGVWGTEAFF TGTGCCACCAGCAGAGATCTCGGGGTTTGGGGTACTGAAGCTTTCTTT
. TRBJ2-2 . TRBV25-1 CASSESGVDTGELFF TGTGCCAGCAGTGAATCAGGGGTCGACACCGGGGAGCTGTTTTTT
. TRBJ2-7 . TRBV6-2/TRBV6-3 CASSFGGQGTEQYF TGTGCCAGCAGTTTTGGCGGCCAGGGGACCGAGCAGTACTTC
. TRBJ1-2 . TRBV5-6 CASSLELGGKGYTF TGTGCCAGCAGCTTGGAGCTGGGGGGAAAAGGCTACACCTTC